This TCR beta chain appears in the sequencing data of a study of T cell repertoires in cytomegalovirus infection. Study at large: Indicated by public TCR beta signatures were CMV infection and matching HLA type. Overall study results and limits: HLA-C-restricted CMV clonotypes gave the most frequent clonotype in two of eight donors. Totalled public TCR beta family frequency picked out people who carried CMV plus the relevant HLA.

Trimming at V came to 2 bases and at J to 6 bases, leaving 1 base not matched to a gene. CDR3 length: 12 amino acids. The germline V gene has CDR1 SGHNT and CDR2 YYREEE (reference sequence). With regard to this clonotype: Its antigen is still unknown.

TCRdb reprocessed the reads with MiXCR, giving one entry per CDR3 protein. Of tens of thousands of distinct CDR3 sequences listed, 20% to 25% are singletons. Specimen: CD8+ T cells from cultured PBMCs, collected from culture after CMV antigen stimulation. V is TRBV5-4 and J is TRBJ2-7; 8 positions match TRBD1. This receptor was obtained from a human donor in good health (CMV status not recorded). Some clones in this sample may be carry-over from other donors' samples. DNA of the CDR3: TGTGCCAGCAGCTTCGGACAGGGCGAGCAGTACTTC. It translates to CASSFGQGEQYF.